This T cell receptor beta chain was retrieved from a study of post-analysis software for immune sequencing data (dated by TCRdb to the mid-2010s). In terms of the full investigation: Disease courses on record covered relapsing-remitting, secondary progressive and progressive-relapsing multiple sclerosis, though some patients had no subtype annotation. The patient repertoires were set against about 12 previously published healthy control repertoires from donors whose ages ranged from roughly 6 to 27 years. A subset of samples was prepared in parallel using single-end sample barcoding, then pooled and co-amplified after Illumina adapter ligation.

TCR beta repertoires were profiled from peripheral blood of some 13 young patients with multiple sclerosis to demonstrate the VDJtools post-analysis software. The patients with multiple sclerosis were children and adolescents between about 6 and 16 years of age. Taken from the germline V gene, the CDR1 and CDR2 loops are SQVTM and ANQGSEA. Trimming removed 7 bases from V and 2 bases from J; the gene matches leave 7 bases unexplained. Taken from cysteine to phenylalanine, the CDR3 has 13 residues. Only the CDR3 portion is preserved as DNA: 39 bases, with reading frame beginning at the first base. The investigation overall reported the following: Normalized Chao1 diversity was significantly lower in multiple sclerosis patients than controls, suggesting substantial peripheral T-cell clonal expansion. Direct clustering with F measure revealed strong co-clustering of samples prepared in the same batch, which led to a batch-effect correction. The control group was slightly older than the multiple sclerosis patient group. Patients showed significantly higher frequencies than controls for a handful of TRBV segments, among them TRBV5-6, TRBV5-1 and TRBV20-1.

This clonotype was picked up a small number of times. No antigen is known for it. The record has no base qualities; no much larger clone is one base away. Library preparation employed PCR. The sample was run on an Illumina HiSeq 2500. To reduce PCR and sequencing biases, unique molecular identifiers were built into the TCR beta cDNA libraries. Per 1 to 10 million input T cells, approximately 500,000 cDNA molecules were obtained, such that each molecule approximated one T cell. The same protocol used for the earlier healthy control dataset was applied to prepare and sequence the patient libraries. Samples belonging to the same batch were prepared together, multiplexed and sequenced on a shared HiSeq lane. The authors' pipeline ran thus. Raw barcoded reads were processed with MIGEC, and single-read molecular identifier groups were discarded before consensus assembly and CDR3 extraction. Clonotype tables were post-analysed with VDJtools, normalizing diversity by down-sampling all datasets to the smallest sample size. In repertoire overlap clustering, CDR3 amino acid sequences, but not nucleotide sequences, were matched to correct batch-related cross-sample contamination. Starting from the raw public reads, TCRdb applied fastp trimming at Q25, assembled clones with MiXCR and retained in-frame beta chains. CDR3 protein sequences are deduplicated, and each keeps its most common genes and DNA. TCRdb's processing, not the authors' own work, is the source of the V and J calls. The sample includes around 710,000 distinct CDR3 sequences, with 46% observed a single time. The ten top clones hold just under 5% of the sample.

Recombination connected TRBV29-1 to TRBJ2-7; TRBD1 agrees with 8 junctional bases. Material for sequencing was blood. The source of this sequence is a girl under 18 with multiple sclerosis. The encoded CDR3 is CSATGGFTYEQYF. At the DNA level, the sequence is TGCAGCGCTACAGGGGGATTCACCTACGAGCAGTACTTC.